This TCR beta chain appears in the sequencing data of a study of shared clonotypes between healthy human individuals (dated by TCRdb to 2020 to 2021). Study-wide context: The cohort included three men and a couple of women between 18 and 49 years of age. For each donor, CD4 naive and CD4 memory were each given three plates, CD8 naive was given two plates, and CD8 memory was given one plate. To estimate repertoire size and how much clonotypes are shared between individuals, the study performed deep sequencing of blood TCR repertoires from roughly five healthy adults. Different laboratories and diverse techniques were used to prepare libraries and sequence TCR repertoires, to increase sequencing depth and limit assay-specific biases. Each donor's leukapheresis produced roughly between about 0.9 and 9.5 billion PBMCs.

CDR3 length: 18 amino acids, cysteine to phenylalanine. The retained sequence is limited to the CDR3, 54 bases, with the frame set at the first base. Trimming accounts for 4 bases at V and 5 bases at J, while the number of junction bases matched to no gene is 16. CDR1 and CDR2 are read off the germline V gene as SGDLS and YYNGEE. Using the deep immunoSEQ assay, TCR CDR3 regions were amplified from genomic DNA by multiplex PCR. Extracted genomic DNA from each cell subset was spread evenly across all wells of several immunoSEQ 96-well plates, with each plate serving as a replicate. For sorted subsets, 150 to 200 ng genomic DNA, equal to about 30,000 T cell genomes, was loaded into each replicate PCR. The purified libraries were quantified using a Qubit 3.0 fluorometer, sized with a Bioanalyzer 2100, and then quantified again using the KAPA Library Quantification kit. Every immunoSEQ 96-well plate was sequenced on a dedicated single-read 150-cycle Illumina NextSeq 550 flow cell. In the authors' own workflow: Because the immunoSEQ output held only junctional sequences and lacked quality scores, the filtering could not match the filtering applied to full-length reads. To assign V/J genes and CDR3, sequences were annotated against IMGT germline references using PyIR, a Python wrapper for IgBLAST v1.9. Reads were removed for weak V/J assignments (E-value above 1e-6), missing CDR3, stop codons, out-of-frame junctions, or ambiguous translated residues. A V3J clonotype was defined by an identical inferred V gene, J gene, and CDR3 amino acid sequence. The percentage overlap between two repertoires was calculated by dividing the number of shared unique clonotypes by the size of the smaller repertoire. Three approaches were used to assess repertoire richness: RTK rarefaction, the Chao1 estimator, and Recon v2.1 estimates of unobserved clonotypes. Generation probabilities were computed with OLGA for all TCRbeta clonotypes obtained by the gDNA method from a handful of donors. Drawn from immuneACCESS, this table holds only the in-frame rearrangements with V and J called that TCRdb kept. Clones are partly lost; checked studies trace under half to an unresolved V gene and leave the rest unexplained. From that table come the V and J calls and clone size; the DNA was used to work out D and trimming. The sample yields a few million clones; over 85% were counted once. Together, the top ten hold around 1.7% of the sample.

Beyond this particular receptor, the publication reports: Compared with non-shared clonotypes, the clonotypes found in all four sorted-subset donors had higher generation probabilities. Pairwise subsampling led to the expectation that sequencing depth would affect the degree of clonotype sharing among donors. Sampling was limited to blood, and TCR repertoires in tissue likely differ from TCR repertoires in blood. Even with the large sequencing depth, rarefaction of the sorted-subset datasets indicated that sequencing was incomplete. Larger estimated clonotype richness was generally found for naive subsets than for memory subsets. Because the study included a small number of donors, the genetic and exposure-history diversity represented was limited. About 4.5% of naive CD4, around 4% of naive CD8, roughly 2.4% of memory CD4, and approximately 0.4% of memory CD8 clonotypes were shared across several donors.

CD8 naive samples were obtained by positive selection for CCR7 among CD45RO-negative cells, yielding a CD45RA+CCR7+ population from which TemRA cells were excluded. The donors were healthy, HIV-negative adults with no recently reported acute infections or vaccinations. Only Caucasian adults living in Nashville, Tennessee, USA were represented among the donors. After blood collection by leukapheresis, PBMCs were isolated using Ficoll-Histopaque density gradient centrifugation and then cryopreserved in the vapor phase of liquid nitrogen. Analytical flow cytometry was used to check the purity and quantity of every magnetically sorted T cell population. Genomic DNA was isolated from every sorted fraction and measured by UV absorbance on a Nanodrop 2000c. A remark on this clone: Its antigen is not yet known. Per-base quality was not reported, and no clone a single base away is much larger than it.

The sequenced sample consisted of naive CD8+ T cells from PBMCs. Reading the label with the study, this specimen's cell subset or site is: CD45RA+CCR7+. This chain is built from TRBV9 and TRBJ2-1; TRBD1 fits 9 bases in the junction. The receptor was derived from a man between 18 and 29 years old in good health. Some clones in this sample may be carry-over from other donors' samples. The nucleotide sequence is TGTGCCAGCAGCCTCTGGGGGGACGGGACAGGGTACCACAATGAGCAGTTCTTC. Protein translation: CASSLWGDGTGYHNEQFF.